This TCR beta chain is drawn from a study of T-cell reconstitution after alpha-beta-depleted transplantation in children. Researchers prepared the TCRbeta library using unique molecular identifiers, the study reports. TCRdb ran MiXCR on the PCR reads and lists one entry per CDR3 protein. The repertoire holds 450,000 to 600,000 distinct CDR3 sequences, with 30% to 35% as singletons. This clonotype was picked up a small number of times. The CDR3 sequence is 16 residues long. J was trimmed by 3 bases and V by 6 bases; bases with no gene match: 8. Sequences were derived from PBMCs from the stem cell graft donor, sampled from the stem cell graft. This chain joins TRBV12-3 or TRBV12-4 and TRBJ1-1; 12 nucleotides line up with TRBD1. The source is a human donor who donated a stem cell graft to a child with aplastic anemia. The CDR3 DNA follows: TGTGCCAGCAGCCTGGGACAGGGGGCGATATACACTGAAGCTTTCTTT. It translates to CASSLGQGAIYTEAFF.